This T cell receptor beta chain emerged from a study of molecular identifiers for immune sequencing clone quantification. For naive CD8 T cells, sorting used the CD8+CD4-CCR7+CD45RA+ phenotype. Germline assignment: CDR1 MDHEN and CDR2 SYDVKM. This CDR3 comprises 16 residues. With V trimmed by 6 bases and J by 2 bases, 8 bases remained unmatched. Each CDR3 protein is one row after TCRdb ran MiXCR on the PCR reads. The table has just over 40,000 distinct CDR3 sequences, roughly 18% seen once. Turning to this clonotype: A much larger clone sits a single nucleotide away, making a read error possible.

Sequenced sample: naive CD8+ T cells from blood, with Jurkat cell RNA spiked in. Specified subset: FACS-sorted CD8+CD4-CCR7+CD45RA+ naive T cells. This sequence was found in a human donor in good health. Some libraries in this study had Jurkat cell RNA spiked in. The J gene is TRBJ2-1, the V gene TRBV28, with 9 bases identical to TRBD2. The CDR3 region is CASSPLAGGTYNEQFF. CDR3 sequence (DNA): TGTGCCAGCAGCCCACTAGCGGGCGGCACCTACAATGAGCAGTTCTTC.